These T cell receptor beta chains were read from a single sample in a study of control samples from healthy donors and cancer patients. Only in-frame clones appear in the TCRdb table, and some are missing; sequencing was by immunoSEQ multiplex PCR. The sample yields around 90,000 clones, around nine tenths seen once. Input material: blood. Receptors were obtained from a man aged 30 to 45 in good health. CDR3s include the opening cysteine and the closing phenylalanine or tryptophan. A D gene is named only where the DNA matches it firmly. Clone sizes are given selectively: once, few, many, or a class where the clone is expanded.

v_call	j_call	clone_size	d_call	cdr3_nt	cdr3_aa
TRBV24-1	TRBJ1-2	-	TRBD1	TGTGCCACCAGTGATTTGCGACAGGGGAATGGCTACACCTTC	CATSDLRQGNGYTF
TRBV3-1/TRBV3-2	TRBJ1-6	many	-	TGTGCCAGCCAACAGTCAAATTCACCCCTCCACTTT	CASQQSNSPLHF
TRBV30	TRBJ2-2	-	TRBD1	TGTGCCTGGAGTCTCAGACAGGGGACCGGGGAGCTGTTTTTT	CAWSLRQGTGELFF
TRBV10-1	TRBJ1-1	-	-	TGCGCCAGCACAGGGATGGGGACTGAAGCTTTCTTT	CASTGMGTEAFF
TRBV3-1/TRBV3-2	TRBJ1-2	-	-	TGTGCCAGCACGAGCCTGACAGGAAACTATGGCTACACCTTC	CASTSLTGNYGYTF
TRBV9	TRBJ1-6	-	TRBD1	TGTGCCAGCAGGCAGGGGGATTCACCCCTCCACTTT	CASRQGDSPLHF
TRBV6-1	TRBJ1-1	-	-	TGTGCCAGCAGTGATAGCTGGTCAGGGTCCTCCTGGGGGAACACTGAAGCTTTCTTT	CASSDSWSGSSWGNTEAFF
TRBV24-1	TRBJ1-4	-	-	TGTGCCACCTTCCCCCCGGGGACCCGGGCGGATGAAAAACTGTTTTTT	CATFPPGTRADEKLFF
TRBV24-1	TRBJ2-2	-	-	TGTGCCACCAGTGTAAGAGGGGAGCTGTTTTTT	CATSVRGELFF
TRBV25-1	TRBJ1-3	-	TRBD1	TGTGCCAGCAGTGCCAGGGGGTCCGGAAACACCATATATTTT	CASSARGSGNTIYF
TRBV5-4	TRBJ1-6	-	-	TGTGCCAGCAGTCCCTTTCAGAAATCACCCCTCCACTTT	CASSPFQKSPLHF
TRBV12-5	TRBJ1-1	once	TRBD1	TGTGCTAGTGGCTTGGACAGGGGAAGGACTGAAGCTTTCTTT	CASGLDRGRTEAFF
TRBV6-6	TRBJ2-4	-	TRBD2	TGTGCCAGCAGTTACTCGGATCCCCAGCGGGGGAATCAGTACTTC	CASSYSDPQRGNQYF
TRBV29-1	TRBJ1-5	-	-	TGCAGCGTGGGGGGCAGGGATCAGCCCCAGCATTTT	CSVGGRDQPQHF
TRBV9	TRBJ1-2	-	-	TGTGCCAGCAGCGTAGCTTTGGGGCGGTTTGATGGCTACACCTTC	CASSVALGRFDGYTF
TRBV21-1	TRBJ2-7	-	-	TGTGCCAGCAGCAAAAAGACTAGCTACGAGCAGTACTTC	CASSKKTSYEQYF
TRBV30	TRBJ2-7	-	-	TGTGCCGGCTCTCAGGTCTACGAGCAGTACTTC	CAGSQVYEQYF
TRBV23-1	TRBJ2-2	-	-	TGCGCCAGCACGAGCGGGGAGCTGTTTTTT	CASTSGELFF
TRBV5-1	TRBJ2-1	-	-	TGCGCCAGCAGCTTGGGTCTTCTGATCCGGGACAATGAGCAGTTCTTC	CASSLGLLIRDNEQFF
TRBV21-1	TRBJ2-5	-	-	TGTGCCAGCAGCGGGGCCGACGGGACTAGCGGCCAAGAGACCCAGTACTTC	CASSGADGTSGQETQYF
TRBV5-1	TRBJ1-4	-	TRBD1	TGCGCCAGCAGCCCGGGACAGGGGAAAGAAAAACTGTTTTTT	CASSPGQGKEKLFF
TRBV3-1/TRBV3-2	TRBJ1-2	many	-	TGTGCCAGCAGCCAAGAATCGGTTAGGGGTCTGGTCTATGGCTACACCTTC	CASSQESVRGLVYGYTF
TRBV11-3	TRBJ2-7	-	-	TGTGCCAGCAGCCTCGAGGCTCCCGGGACGGAAGACGAGCAGTACTTC	CASSLEAPGTEDEQYF
TRBV29-1	TRBJ2-5	-	-	TGCAGCGTTGAAGGTCTGGAAGGGAAAGAGACCCAGTACTTC	CSVEGLEGKETQYF
TRBV3-1/TRBV3-2	TRBJ2-5	-	TRBD2	TGTGCCAGCAGCCAAGCCCTTACTAGCGGGGGGGCAGAGACCCAGTACTTC	CASSQALTSGGAETQYF
TRBV6-2/TRBV6-3	TRBJ1-2	-	TRBD1	TGTGCCAGCAGTTCGAGGACAGGGACGGACTATGGCTACACCTTC	CASSSRTGTDYGYTF
TRBV5-1	TRBJ2-2	-	TRBD1	TGCGCCAGCAGCTTTAACAGGGGCATGAACACCGGGGAGCTGTTTTTT	CASSFNRGMNTGELFF
TRBV3-1/TRBV3-2	TRBJ1-1	once	-	TGTGCCAGCAGCCGGGAACCCGGGGGCAACACTGAAGCTTTCTTT	CASSREPGGNTEAFF
TRBV11-1	TRBJ2-3	-	-	TGTGCCAGCAGCTTAGGCAGCAGCACAGATACGCAGTATTTT	CASSLGSSTDTQYF
TRBV6-5	TRBJ2-5	-	TRBD2	TGTGCCAGCTCAATCACTGCGGGGGTCCAAGAGACCCAGTACTTC	CASSITAGVQETQYF
TRBV14	TRBJ1-3	-	-	TGTGCCAGCAGCCAGGTCGTCCCATCTGGAAACACCATATATTTT	CASSQVVPSGNTIYF
TRBV6-5	TRBJ1-3	-	-	TGTGCCAGCAGACAGGACCTCTTCTCTGGAAACACCATATATTTT	CASRQDLFSGNTIYF